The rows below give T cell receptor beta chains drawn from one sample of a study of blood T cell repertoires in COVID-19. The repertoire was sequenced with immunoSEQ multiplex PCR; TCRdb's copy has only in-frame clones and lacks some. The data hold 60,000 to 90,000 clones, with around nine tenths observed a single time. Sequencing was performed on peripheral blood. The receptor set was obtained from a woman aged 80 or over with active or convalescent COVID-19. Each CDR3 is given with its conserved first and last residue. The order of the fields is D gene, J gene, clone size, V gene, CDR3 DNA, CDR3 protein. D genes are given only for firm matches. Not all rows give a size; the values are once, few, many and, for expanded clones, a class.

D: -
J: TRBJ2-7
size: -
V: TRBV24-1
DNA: TGTGCCACCAGTCAGGGGCTCGAGCAGTACTTC
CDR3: CATSQGLEQYF

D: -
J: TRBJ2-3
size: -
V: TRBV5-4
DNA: TGTGCCAGCAGCTCCCGGACGGAGGCAGATACGCAGTATTTT
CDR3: CASSSRTEADTQYF

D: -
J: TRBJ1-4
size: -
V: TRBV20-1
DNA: TGCAGTGCTAGTACCAGGGTGGCTGAAAAACTGTTTTTT
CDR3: CSASTRVAEKLFF

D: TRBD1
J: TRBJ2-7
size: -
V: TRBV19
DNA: TGTGCCAGTAGTCCTCACCCGGGACAGAGAAACTACGAGCAGTACTTC
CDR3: CASSPHPGQRNYEQYF

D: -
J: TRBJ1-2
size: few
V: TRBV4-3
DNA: TGCGCCAGCAGCCAAGTAGGAGGGCATGGCTACACCTTC
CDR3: CASSQVGGHGYTF

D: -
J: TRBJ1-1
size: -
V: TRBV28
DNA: TGTGCCAGCAAGGCGGGACGGATCATCCTCGCTTTCTTT
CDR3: CASKAGRIILAFF

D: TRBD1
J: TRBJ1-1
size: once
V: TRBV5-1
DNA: TGCGCCAGCAGCTGGCACTTAACGACAGGGGTTGGCACTGAAGCTTTCTTT
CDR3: CASSWHLTTGVGTEAFF

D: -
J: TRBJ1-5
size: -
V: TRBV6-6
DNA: TGTGCCAGCAGTCCTCTACAGCCCGATAGCAATCAGCCCCAGCATTTT
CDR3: CASSPLQPDSNQPQHF

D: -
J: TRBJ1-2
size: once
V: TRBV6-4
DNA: TGTGCCAGCAGTGAGAGCGGCAGGGGCGGCGGCTACACCTTC
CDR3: CASSESGRGGGYTF

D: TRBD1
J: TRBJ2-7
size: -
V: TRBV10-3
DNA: TGTGCCATCTCAGAACAGGGGCCCTACGAGCAGTACTTC
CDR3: CAISEQGPYEQYF

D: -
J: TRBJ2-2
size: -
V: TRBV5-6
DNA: TGTGCCAGCAGCCCCAGGGGACGGCGTACCGGGGAGCTGTTTTTT
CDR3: CASSPRGRRTGELFF

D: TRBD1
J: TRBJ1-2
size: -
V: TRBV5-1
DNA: TGCGCCAGCACAAGATTTGACAGGGGCAATGGCTACACCTTC
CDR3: CASTRFDRGNGYTF

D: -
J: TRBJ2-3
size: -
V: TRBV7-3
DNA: TGTGCCAGCAGCCCTGGTATTAGCGGAAGCACAGATACGCAGTATTTT
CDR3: CASSPGISGSTDTQYF

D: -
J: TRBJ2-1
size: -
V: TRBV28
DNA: TGTGCCAGCAGTTTACCCACTAGTGGGTCCTACAATGAGCAGTTCTTC
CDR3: CASSLPTSGSYNEQFF

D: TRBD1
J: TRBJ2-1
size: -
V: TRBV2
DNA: TGTGCCAGCAAGGCACAGGGGGTCGGGGAGCAGTTCTTC
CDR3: CASKAQGVGEQFF

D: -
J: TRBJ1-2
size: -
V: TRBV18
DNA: TGTGCCAGCTCAGCCCGGCAGGGGCGCCGGGGTGTGGCTAACTATGGCTACACCTTC
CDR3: CASSARQGRRGVANYGYTF

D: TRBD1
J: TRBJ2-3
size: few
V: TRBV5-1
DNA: TGCGCCAGCATGCCGGGACAGGCTGGCGCTAGCACAGATACGCAGTATTTT
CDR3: CASMPGQAGASTDTQYF

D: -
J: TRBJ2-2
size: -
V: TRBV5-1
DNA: TGCGCCAGCAGCTTCACTACCACGAACACCGGGGAGCTGTTTTTT
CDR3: CASSFTTTNTGELFF

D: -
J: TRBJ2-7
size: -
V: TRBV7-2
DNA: TGTGCCAGCAGCTTGGGTCGACTTGAGCAGTACTTC
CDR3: CASSLGRLEQYF

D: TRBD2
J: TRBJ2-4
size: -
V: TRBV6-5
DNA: TGTGCCAGCAGTTACTCGAACGGGAGGGCCGAAAACATTCAGTACTTC
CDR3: CASSYSNGRAENIQYF

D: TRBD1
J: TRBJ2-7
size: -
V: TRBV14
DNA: TGTGCCAGCAGCCTCATCCGACAGGGTCTTTACGAGCAGTACTTC
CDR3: CASSLIRQGLYEQYF

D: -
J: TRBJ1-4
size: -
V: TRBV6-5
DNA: TGTGCCAGCAGTTACCAAGGGGCTAGAAGCGAAAAACTGTTTTTT
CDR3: CASSYQGARSEKLFF

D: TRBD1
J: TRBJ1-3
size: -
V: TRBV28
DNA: TGTGCCAGCAGTTCGGGAGGGACAGGGGTGCGCGGAAACACCATATATTTT
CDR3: CASSSGGTGVRGNTIYF

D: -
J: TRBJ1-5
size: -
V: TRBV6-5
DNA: TGTGCCAGCAGTCCGAGGATGGATCAGCCCCAGCATTTT
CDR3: CASSPRMDQPQHF

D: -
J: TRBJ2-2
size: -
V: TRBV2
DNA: TGTGCCAGCAGGGCAGGGTACGAGGCCGGGGAGCTGTTTTTT
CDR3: CASRAGYEAGELFF

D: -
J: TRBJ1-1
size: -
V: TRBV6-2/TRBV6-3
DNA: TGTGCCAGCAGTTTCCGGGACCTGGGGGGTGGTGGTGAAGCTTTCTTT
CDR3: CASSFRDLGGGGEAFF

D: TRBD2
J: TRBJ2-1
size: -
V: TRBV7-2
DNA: TGTGCCAGCAGCTACCAGCGGGGGGGCAGAAATGAGCAGTTCTTC
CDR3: CASSYQRGGRNEQFF

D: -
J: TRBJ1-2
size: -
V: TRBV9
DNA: TGTGCCAGCAGTCCAGGACAGATGCTACTTCACTATGGCTACACCTTC
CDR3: CASSPGQMLLHYGYTF

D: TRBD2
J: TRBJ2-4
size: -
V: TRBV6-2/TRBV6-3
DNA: TGTGCCAGCAGTCGCGGGACTAGCGGGAGTGATACCAAAAACATTCAGTACTTC
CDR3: CASSRGTSGSDTKNIQYF

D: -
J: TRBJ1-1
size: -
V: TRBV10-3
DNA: TGTGCCATCAGTGCTTGGAACACTGAAGCTTTCTTT
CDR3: CAISAWNTEAFF

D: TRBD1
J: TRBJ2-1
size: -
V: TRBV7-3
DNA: TGTGCCAGCAGCTTATCCTCCCAGGGGGTTTATGAGCAGTTCTTC
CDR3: CASSLSSQGVYEQFF

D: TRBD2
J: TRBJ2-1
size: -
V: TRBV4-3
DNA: TGCGCCAGCAGCCAACAGCGGGGGGCCTACAATGAGCAGTTCTTC
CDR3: CASSQQRGAYNEQFF

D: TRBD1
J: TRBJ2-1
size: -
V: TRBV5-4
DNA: TGTGCCAGCTCCCCGCAGGGGGTGTTTGTCAATGAGCAGTTCTTC
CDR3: CASSPQGVFVNEQFF

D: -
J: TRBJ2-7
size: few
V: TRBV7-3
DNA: TGTGCCAGCAGCTTACAAGGACGGGACTACGAGCAGTACTTC
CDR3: CASSLQGRDYEQYF

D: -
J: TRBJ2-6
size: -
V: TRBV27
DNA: TGTGCCAGCAGTTTCGGGGGAACTGGGGCCAACGTCCTGACTTTC
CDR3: CASSFGGTGANVLTF

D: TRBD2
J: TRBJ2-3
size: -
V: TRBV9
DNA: TGTGCCAGCTCGAACCCACTAGCGGGTTACACAGATACGCAGTATTTT
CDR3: CASSNPLAGYTDTQYF

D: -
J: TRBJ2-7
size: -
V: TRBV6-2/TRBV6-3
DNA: TGTGCCAGCAGTTACCTTCTTGCCCTGCTATCCTACGAGCAGTACTTC
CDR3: CASSYLLALLSYEQYF

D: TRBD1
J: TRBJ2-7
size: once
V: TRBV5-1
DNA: TGCGCCAGCAGCTCCCGGACAGGGGGCAGGTACGAGCAGTACTTC
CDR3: CASSSRTGGRYEQYF

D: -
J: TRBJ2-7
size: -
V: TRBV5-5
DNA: TGTGCCAGCAGCTTGGGGTCTAGCTCCTACGAGCAGTACTTC
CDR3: CASSLGSSSYEQYF

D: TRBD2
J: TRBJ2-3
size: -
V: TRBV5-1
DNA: TGCGCCAGCAGCTCTTCCCGGAATAGCGGGGTTTCTCGCACAGATACGCAGTATTTT
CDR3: CASSSSRNSGVSRTDTQYF

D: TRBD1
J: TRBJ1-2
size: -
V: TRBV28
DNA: TGTGCCAGCAGCCAACTTTGGACAGGCGACCATACTAACTATGGCTACACCTTC
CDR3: CASSQLWTGDHTNYGYTF

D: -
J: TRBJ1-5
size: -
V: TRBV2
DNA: TGTGCCAGCAGGATTGGGGCAGACAATCAGCCCCAGCATTTT
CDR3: CASRIGADNQPQHF

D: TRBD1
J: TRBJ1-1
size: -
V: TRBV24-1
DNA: TGTGCCACCAGTGATTTTCCCGGACAGGGGGAGTTTGGGAACACTGAAGCTTTCTTT
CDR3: CATSDFPGQGEFGNTEAFF

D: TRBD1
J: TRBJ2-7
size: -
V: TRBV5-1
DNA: TGCGCCAGCAGCCCCGGGACAGGGACCTACGAGCAGTACTTC
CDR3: CASSPGTGTYEQYF

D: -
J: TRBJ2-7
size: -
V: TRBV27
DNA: TGTGCCAGCAGAAAGGCCGGGACAATGGTCTACGAGCAGTACTTC
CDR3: CASRKAGTMVYEQYF

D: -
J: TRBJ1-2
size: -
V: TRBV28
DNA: TGTGCCAGCAGATGGAGGTTAGGGGGCTACACCTTC
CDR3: CASRWRLGGYTF

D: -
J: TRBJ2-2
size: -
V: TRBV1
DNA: TGCACCAGCAGCCAAGATCTTGCGGGGTCGAACACCGGGGAGCTGTTTTTT
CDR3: CTSSQDLAGSNTGELFF

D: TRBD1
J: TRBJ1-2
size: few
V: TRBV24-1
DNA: TGTGCCACCAGTGATCGATACCACAGGGGGCAGGAGGATGGCTACACCTTC
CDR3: CATSDRYHRGQEDGYTF

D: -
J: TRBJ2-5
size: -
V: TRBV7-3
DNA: TGTGCCAGCAGCTTATTCGGAGGACCCCAGACCACGCTCCAAGAGACCCAGTACTTC
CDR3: CASSLFGGPQTTLQETQYF

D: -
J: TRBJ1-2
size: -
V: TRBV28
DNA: TGTGCCAGCAGTTTAGGAGGCTCCAACTATGGCTACACCTTC
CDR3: CASSLGGSNYGYTF

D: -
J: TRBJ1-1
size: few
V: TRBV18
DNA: TGTGCCAGCTCACCACGTGGGGACTTCATGAACACTGAAGCTTTCTTT
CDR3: CASSPRGDFMNTEAFF

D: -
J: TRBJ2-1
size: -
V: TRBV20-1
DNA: TGCAGTGCTAGCCGAGCGGGACAATTCTTC
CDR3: CSASRAGQFF

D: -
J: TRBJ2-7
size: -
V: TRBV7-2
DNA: TGTGCCAGCAGCTTATCCGGGGACACCTACGAGCAGTACTTC
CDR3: CASSLSGDTYEQYF

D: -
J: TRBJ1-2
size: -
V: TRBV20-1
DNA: TGCAGTGCTAGTTCCGGGACTATGGTCTCTATAGGCTACACCTTC
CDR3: CSASSGTMVSIGYTF

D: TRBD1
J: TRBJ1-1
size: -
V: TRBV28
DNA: TGTGCCAGCAGTTTAGGGCCCCAGGGGGCGAATCTAGCTTTCTTT
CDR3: CASSLGPQGANLAFF

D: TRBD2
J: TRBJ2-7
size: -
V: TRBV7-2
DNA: TGTGCCAGCAGCTTAGTGGGACTAGCGGCGACCGAGCAGTACTTC
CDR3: CASSLVGLAATEQYF

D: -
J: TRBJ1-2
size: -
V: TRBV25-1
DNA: TGTGCCAGCAGTGAAGAGTCCTACACCTTC
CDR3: CASSEESYTF

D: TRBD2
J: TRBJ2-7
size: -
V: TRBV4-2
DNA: TGTGCCAGCAGCCAGGGCGTTTTGCGGGAGGCCGCCTACGAGCAGTACTTC
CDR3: CASSQGVLREAAYEQYF

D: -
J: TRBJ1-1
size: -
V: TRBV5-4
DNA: TGTGCCAGCAGCTTGTGGGGAACAGGGAACACTGAAGCTTTCTTT
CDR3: CASSLWGTGNTEAFF